The 3 T cell receptor beta chains presented below share a single source sample, sequenced in a study of CD8+CD57+ T cells in acquired aplastic anemia. Flow cytometry had shown expanded CD8+CD57+ cells in the patients chosen for sequencing. Profiling of TCR beta VDJ combinations and CDR3 sequences used genomic DNA as template. TCRdb itself ran the reads through MiXCR, one entry per CDR3 protein. The sample contains fewer than 200,000 distinct CDR3 sequences, around 50% of which appear only once. Input material: sorted CD4+, CD8+, or CD8+CD57+ T cells (not recorded which) from PBMCs. The receptors stem from a human donor with aplastic anemia.

V usage is TRBV6-2 or TRBV6-3 and J usage is TRBJ1-3; perhaps TRBD1 as D (6 bases). The V end lost 0 bases, the J end lost 0 bases, and 18 bases lay between the germline ends. Germline CDR1 reads MNHEY; CDR2 reads SVGEGT. The CDR3 spans 19 residues. CDR3 protein: CASSYSPHRQDRSGNTIYF. The CDR3 DNA is TGTGCCAGCAGTTACTCACCCCACCGACAGGACCGCTCTGGAAACACCATATATTTT.

This clonotype was detected many times. CDR3 DNA sequence: TGTGCCAGCAGCCTTGGACAGTACGAGCAGTACTTC. Protein product: CASSLGQYEQYF. V gene TRBV13 combines with J gene TRBJ2-7; D is possibly TRBD1 (6 bases). Germline CDR1 PRHDT, CDR2 FYEKMQ (reference sequence). The CDR3 has 12 residues. Trimming removed 5 bases from V and 4 bases from J, with 9 bases in between.

With respect to this clonotype: A clone one base away is much larger, so this may be a read error. The chain uses TRBV7-9 and TRBJ2-2; no firm D call. The CDR3 totals 15 residues. V lost 2 bases and J 0 bases, leaving 7 bases between the germline ends. The germline V gene encodes CDR1 SEHNR and CDR2 FQNEAQ (reference sequence). The CDR3 coding sequence is TGTGCCAGCAGCTTAAAAGCTGCGAACACCGGGGAGCTGTTTTTT. This sequence encodes CASSLKAANTGELFF. The variable domain in full, completed from reference TRBV7-9 and TRBJ2-2, reads DTGVSQNPRHKITKRGQNVTFRCDPISEHNRLYWYRQTLGQGPEFLTYFQNEAQLEKSRLLSDRFSAERPKGSFSTLEIQRTEQGDSAMYLCASSLKAANTGELFFGEGSRLTVL.